Each of the 15 T cell receptor beta chains below was sequenced from the same sample in a study of Ad26.COV2.S vaccination and SARS-CoV-2 variants (dated by TCRdb to the early 2020s). The library was built by means of the immunoSEQ multiplex PCR assay. The immuneACCESS repertoire file appears here via TCRdb, limited to in-frame rearrangements. These files lack a portion of the clones; in checked studies, under half of the deficit traces to unresolved V genes, and the cause of the others is not known. This sample lists roughly 680,000 clones; 80% to 90% were detected once. In total, the top ten clones hold over 1.3% of the sample. Explained via the paper, the treatment or condition label denotes: 15 to 20 received Ad26.COV2.S at low or high dose, single or two shots; about five received placebo; per-sample allocation not given. For vaccine and placebo recipients, the sequenced repertoires came from samples collected on day 63 after the first injection.

Material: peripheral blood, obtained in a trial of Ad26.COV2.S vaccine versus placebo. These receptors all come from a person aged 18 to 65 who received the Ad26.COV2.S COVID-19 vaccine or a placebo.

This clone was found a few times. The rearrangement links TRBV2 to TRBJ2-7, with D tentatively TRBD1 (6 bases). Germline V CDR1 and CDR2: SNHLY, FYNNEI. Trimming shortened V by 7 bases and J by 3 bases, and 7 bases separated the two germline ends. This CDR3 spans 11 amino acids. The DNA of the CDR3 is TGTGCCAGCAAAGGGGGCTACGAGCAGTACTTC. Translation: CASKGGYEQYF.

V usage is TRBV27 and J usage is TRBJ2-7, with 9 bases aligning to TRBD2. Losses at the gene ends were 3 bases for V and 3 bases for J; bases not matched to a gene: 6. This CDR3 is 15 amino acids long. The germline CDR1 and CDR2 sequences are MNHEY and SMNVEV (reference sequence). The CDR3 DNA reads as TGTGCCAGCAGTTTCGGGACTAGCTATGTCTACGAGCAGTACTTC. It translates to CASSFGTSYVYEQYF.

The V call is TRBV6-6, the J call TRBJ2-3; possibly TRBD1 for D (6 bases). V lost 6 bases and J 4 bases, leaving 17 bases between the germline ends. CDR3 size: 15 residues. CDR1 and CDR2 from the germline V gene are MNHNY and SVGAGI (reference sequence). The DNA of the CDR3 is TGTGCCAGCAGCCTTTGGACAGACGCAGCAGATACGCAGTATTTT. As protein: CASSLWTDAADTQYF.

The gene calls are TRBV7-2 and TRBJ1-2; 9 bases map to TRBD1. Germline CDR1 is SGHTA and CDR2 is FQGNSA. Trimming removed 3 bases from V and 2 bases from J; junction bases left unmatched: 1. The CDR3 is made up of 14 amino acids. DNA of the CDR3: TGTGCCAGCAGCTTCGGGACAGGGAACTATGGCTACACCTTC. As protein: CASSFGTGNYGYTF.

V usage is TRBV6-5 and J usage is TRBJ1-5, with D perhaps TRBD1 (5 bases). The CDR3 extends over 13 amino acids. Trimming cost V 11 bases and J 2 bases, with 13 bases left between them. Germline V gene data show CDR1 as MNHEY and CDR2 as SVGAGI. The CDR3 sequence: CASQVGGNQPQHF. CDR3 DNA: TGTGCCTCCCAGGTAGGGGGCAATCAGCCCCAGCATTTT.

The gene calls are TRBV19 and TRBJ2-5; 9 bases match TRBD1. With 4 bases clipped from V and 6 bases from J, the junction kept 3 bases outside the gene matches. The CDR3 is 13 residues long. Germline CDR1 and CDR2: LNHDA and SQIVND (reference sequence). The CDR3 spells CASSRDREQTQYF. The CDR3 coding sequence is TGTGCCAGTAGTAGGGACAGGGAACAGACCCAGTACTTC.

This clone was counted only a few times. The genes are TRBV4-3 and TRBJ1-5, with 10 bases aligning to TRBD1. The CDR3 has 16 amino acids. V gave up 1 base and J gave up 4 bases; unmatched junction bases: 4. Germline V CDR1 and CDR2: LGHNA, YSLEER. The CDR3 DNA sequence: TGCGCCAGCAGCCAAGGGACAGGGGGGACGAATCAGCCCCAGCATTTT. This codes for CASSQGTGGTNQPQHF.

The CDR3 sequence: CASSDVPGQYNEQFF. For the CDR3, the DNA is TGTGCCAGCAGTGACGTCCCAGGGCAATACAATGAGCAGTTCTTC. The genes are TRBV6-4 and TRBJ2-1, with D perhaps matching TRBD1 (5 bases). Germline assignment: CDR1 MRHNA and CDR2 SNTAGT. V lost 2 bases to trimming and J lost 4 bases, with 12 bases between them. This CDR3 region has 15 residues.

The chain couples TRBV10-1 to TRBJ1-4; D call uncertain. The CDR3 has 15 amino acids. V was trimmed by 6 bases and J by 6 bases, leaving 17 bases between them. Per germline, CDR1 WNHNN and CDR2 SYGVQD (reference sequence). Written as DNA, the CDR3 is TGCGCCAGCAGCGCCGCGCGGGCGGTCGATGAAAAACTGTTTTTT. It specifies CASSAARAVDEKLFF.

This clone was observed a handful of times. The rearrangement joins TRBV11-2 to TRBJ2-7, with 10 positions matching TRBD2. The CDR3 is 17 amino acids. The J segment lost 0 bases and the V segment lost 5 bases, leaving 10 bases of the junction unmatched. Germline CDR1 is SGHAT and CDR2 is FQNNGV. CDR3 residues: CASSPLGASGSSYEQYF. As DNA, the CDR3 is TGTGCCAGCAGCCCTTTAGGTGCTAGCGGGAGCTCCTACGAGCAGTACTTC.

In this sample, this clone turned up a few times. This chain connects TRBV9 to TRBJ2-5; D remains unclear. CDR3 length equals 15 residues. Germline CDR1 and CDR2: SGDLS and YYNGEE. V lost 3 bases, J lost 0 bases, and 12 bases lay in between. CDR3 protein: CASSARHEYQETQYF. DNA of the CDR3: TGTGCCAGCAGCGCAAGACACGAGTACCAAGAGACCCAGTACTTC. The full variable domain, its missing parts supplied by reference TRBV9 and TRBJ2-5, is DSGVTQTPKHLITATGQRVTLRCSPRSGDLSVYWYQQSLDQGLQFLIQYYNGEERAKGNILERFSAQQFPDLHSELNLSSLELGDSALYFCASSARHEYQETQYFGPGTRLLVL.

The chain has TRBV5-4 and TRBJ2-5, with no clear D. Germline V gene lookup returns CDR1 SGHNT and CDR2 YYREEE (reference sequence). The length of the CDR3 is 13 residues. Trimming removed 4 bases at V and 5 bases at J, with 12 bases between. The CDR3 nucleotides are TGTGCCAGCAGCGGTGACCCTCGGGAGACCCAGTACTTC. The encoded protein is CASSGDPRETQYF.

The chain employs TRBV4-3 and TRBJ2-1; 9 nucleotides line up with TRBD1. The V segment lost 4 bases and the J segment 2 bases; nucleotides outside the gene matches: 6. In germline, CDR1 is LGHNA, CDR2 YSLEER. This CDR3 is built from 16 residues. CDR3 region: CASSLRDRETYNEQFF. The CDR3 DNA follows: TGCGCCAGCAGCCTCCGGGACAGGGAGACCTACAATGAGCAGTTCTTC.

CDR3 loop: CASSPPDRNTGELFF. DNA of the CDR3: TGTGCCAGCAGCCCCCCCGACAGGAACACCGGGGAGCTGTTTTTT. The V gene is TRBV7-9, the J gene TRBJ2-2; the D gene is possibly TRBD1 (5 bases). The CDR3 is 15 residues long. Trimming shortened V by 5 bases and J by 1 base, and 11 bases separated the two germline ends. Germline V CDR1 and CDR2: SEHNR, FQNEAQ (reference sequence).

The rearrangement uses TRBV29-1 and TRBJ2-7; 9 bases are a match to TRBD2. Germline V lookup: CDR1 SQVTM, CDR2 ANQGSEA. Losses at the gene ends were 4 bases for V and 2 bases for J; bases not matched to a gene: 12. The CDR3 has 16 amino acids. The chain's CDR3 is CSVGVPRGGMTYEQYF. The CDR3 DNA reads TGCAGCGTTGGGGTCCCGCGGGGGGGGATGACCTACGAGCAGTACTTC.